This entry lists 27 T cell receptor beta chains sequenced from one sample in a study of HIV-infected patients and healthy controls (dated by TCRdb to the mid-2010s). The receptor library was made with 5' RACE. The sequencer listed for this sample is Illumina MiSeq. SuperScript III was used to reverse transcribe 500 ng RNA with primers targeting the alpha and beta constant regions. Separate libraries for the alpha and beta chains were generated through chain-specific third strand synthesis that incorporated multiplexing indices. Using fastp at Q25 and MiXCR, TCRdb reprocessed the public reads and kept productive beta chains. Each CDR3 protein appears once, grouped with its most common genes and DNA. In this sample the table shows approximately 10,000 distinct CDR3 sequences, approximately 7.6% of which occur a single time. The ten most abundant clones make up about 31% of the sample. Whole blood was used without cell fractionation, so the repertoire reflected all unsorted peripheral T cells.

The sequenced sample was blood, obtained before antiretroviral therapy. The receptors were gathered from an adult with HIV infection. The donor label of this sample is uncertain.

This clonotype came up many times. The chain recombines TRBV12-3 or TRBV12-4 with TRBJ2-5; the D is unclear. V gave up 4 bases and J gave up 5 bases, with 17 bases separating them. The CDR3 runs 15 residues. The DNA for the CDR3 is TGTGCCAGCAGTTACCTGCCCGAAGGTTTTGAGACCCAGTACTTC. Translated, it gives CASSYLPEGFETQYF.

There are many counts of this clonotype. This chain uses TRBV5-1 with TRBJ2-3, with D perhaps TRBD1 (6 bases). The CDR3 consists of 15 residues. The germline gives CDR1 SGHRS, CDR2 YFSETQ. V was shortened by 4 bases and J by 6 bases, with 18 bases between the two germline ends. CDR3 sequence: CASSQEQGAGDTQYF. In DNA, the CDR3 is TGCGCCAGCAGCCAAGAACAGGGAGCCGGGGATACGCAGTATTTT.

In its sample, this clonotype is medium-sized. The CDR3 protein is CASRAGTRYNEQFF. The DNA of the CDR3 is TGTGCCAGCAGGGCCGGGACTAGATACAATGAGCAGTTCTTC. This chain links TRBV28 with TRBJ2-1; 8 positions agree with TRBD2. CDR3 length: 14 residues. Germline loops: CDR1 MDHEN, CDR2 SYDVKM. V shed 6 bases and J 4 bases; nucleotides not matched to a gene: 5.

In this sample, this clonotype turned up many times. The CDR3 nucleotides are TGTGCCAGCAGCTTAGAGATGAACACTGAAGCTTTCTTT. The encoded protein is CASSLEMNTEAFF. This chain connects TRBV11-3 to TRBJ1-1, with no clear D. From germline, CDR1 is SGHNT and CDR2 YENEEA. V lost 0 bases and J 0 bases, leaving 2 bases between the germline ends. There are 13 residues in the CDR3.

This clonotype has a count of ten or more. CDR3 DNA: TGTGCCAGCAGTTACTCTTTCCCAGGGGCCGAGCAGTACTTC. It codes for CASSYSFPGAEQYF. The rearrangement joins TRBV6-5 to TRBJ2-7; perhaps TRBD1 as D (6 bases). Trimming shortened V by 0 bases and J by 6 bases, and 12 bases separated the two germline ends. CDR3 size: 14 residues. CDR1 is MNHEY, CDR2 SVGAGI, per germline.

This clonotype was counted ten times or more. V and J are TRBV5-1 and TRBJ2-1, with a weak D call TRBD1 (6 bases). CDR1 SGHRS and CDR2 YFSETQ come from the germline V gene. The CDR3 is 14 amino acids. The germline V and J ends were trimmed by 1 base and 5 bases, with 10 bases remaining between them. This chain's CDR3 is CASSLLGADNEQFF. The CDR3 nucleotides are TGCGCCAGCAGCTTGTTGGGGGCGGACAATGAGCAGTTCTTC.

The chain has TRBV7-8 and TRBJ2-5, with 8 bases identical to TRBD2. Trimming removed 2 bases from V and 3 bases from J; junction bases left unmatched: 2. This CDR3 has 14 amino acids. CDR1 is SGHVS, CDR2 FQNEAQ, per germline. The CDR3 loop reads CASSLQAGEETQYF. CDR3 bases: TGTGCCAGCAGCTTACAAGCGGGGGAAGAGACCCAGTACTTC.

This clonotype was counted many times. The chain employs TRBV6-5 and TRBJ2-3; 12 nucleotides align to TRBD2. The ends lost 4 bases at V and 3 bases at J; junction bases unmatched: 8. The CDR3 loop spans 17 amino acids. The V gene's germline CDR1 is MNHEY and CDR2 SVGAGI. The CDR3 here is CASSSLAGGGVTDTQYF. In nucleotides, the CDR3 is TGTGCCAGCAGTTCACTAGCGGGGGGTGGTGTAACAGATACGCAGTATTTT.

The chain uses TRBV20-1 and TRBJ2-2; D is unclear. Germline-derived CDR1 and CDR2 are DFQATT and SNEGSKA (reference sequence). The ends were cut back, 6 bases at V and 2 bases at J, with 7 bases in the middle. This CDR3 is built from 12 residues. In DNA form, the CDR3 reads TGCAGTGCCCGTGGCAACACCGGGGAGCTGTTTTTT. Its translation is CSARGNTGELFF.

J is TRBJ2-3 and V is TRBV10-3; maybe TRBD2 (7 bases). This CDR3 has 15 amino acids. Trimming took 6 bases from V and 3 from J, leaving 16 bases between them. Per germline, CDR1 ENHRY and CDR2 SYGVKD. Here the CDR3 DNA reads TGTGCCATCAGCATGGAGGGGGGGGGAACAGATACGCAGTATTTT. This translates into CAISMEGGGTDTQYF.

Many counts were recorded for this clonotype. CDR3 in amino acids: CASSLIDSDEQFF. CDR3 nucleotides: TGTGCCAGCAGCTTAATAGATTCAGATGAGCAGTTCTTC. V gene TRBV7-9 combines with J gene TRBJ2-1, with no clear D. CDR3 length: 13 amino acids. Germline CDR1 reads SEHNR; CDR2 reads FQNEAQ (reference sequence). V lost 2 bases and J 8 bases, leaving 10 bases between the germline ends.

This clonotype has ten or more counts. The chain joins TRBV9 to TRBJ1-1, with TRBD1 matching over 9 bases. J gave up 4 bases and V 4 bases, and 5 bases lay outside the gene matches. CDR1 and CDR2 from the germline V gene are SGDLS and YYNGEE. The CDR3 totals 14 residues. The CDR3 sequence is CASSPGQGSTEAFF. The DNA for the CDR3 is TGTGCCAGCAGCCCCGGACAGGGGAGCACTGAAGCTTTCTTT.

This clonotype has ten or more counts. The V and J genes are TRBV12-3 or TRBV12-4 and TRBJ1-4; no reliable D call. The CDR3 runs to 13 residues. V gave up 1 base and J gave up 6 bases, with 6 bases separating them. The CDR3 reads CASSLGAYEKLFF. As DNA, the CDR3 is TGTGCCAGCAGTTTAGGCGCCTATGAAAAACTGTTTTTT.

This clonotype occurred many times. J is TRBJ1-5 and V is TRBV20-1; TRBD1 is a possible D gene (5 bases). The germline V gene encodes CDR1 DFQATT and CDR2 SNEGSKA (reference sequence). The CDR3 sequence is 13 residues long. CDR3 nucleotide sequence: TGCAGCTTGGCCCCGGGACCCAATCAGCCCCAGCATTTT. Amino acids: CSLAPGPNQPQHF.

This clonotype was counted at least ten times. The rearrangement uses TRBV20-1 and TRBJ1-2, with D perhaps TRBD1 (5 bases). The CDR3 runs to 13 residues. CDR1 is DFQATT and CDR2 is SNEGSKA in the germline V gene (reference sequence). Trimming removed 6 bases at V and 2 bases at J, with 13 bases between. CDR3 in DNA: TGCAGTGCCCTACTCCGACAGAACTATGGCTACACCTTC. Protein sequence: CSALLRQNYGYTF.

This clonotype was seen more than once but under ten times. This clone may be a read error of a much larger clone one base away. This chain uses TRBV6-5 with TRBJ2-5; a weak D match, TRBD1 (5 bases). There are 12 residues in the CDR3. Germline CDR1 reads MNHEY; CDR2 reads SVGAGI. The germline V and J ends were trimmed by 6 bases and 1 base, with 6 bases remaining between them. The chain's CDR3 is CASRTAQETQYF. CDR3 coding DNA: TGTGCCAGCAGGACAGCCCAAGAGACCCAGTACTTC.

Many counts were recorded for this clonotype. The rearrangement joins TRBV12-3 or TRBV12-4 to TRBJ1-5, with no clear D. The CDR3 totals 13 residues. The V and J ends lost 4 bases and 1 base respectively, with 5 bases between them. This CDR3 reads CASSYGSNQPQHF. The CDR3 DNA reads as TGTGCCAGCAGTTATGGCAGCAATCAGCCCCAGCATTTT.

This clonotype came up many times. This chain's CDR3 is CASSQTSGSFNEQFF. CDR3 nucleotide sequence: TGTGCCAGCAGCCAAACTAGCGGGAGTTTCAATGAGCAGTTCTTC. J is TRBJ2-1 and V is TRBV13; 11 bases map to TRBD2. The CDR3 extends over 15 amino acids. V was pared by 5 bases and J by 6 bases, with 6 bases of the junction left unmatched. From germline, CDR1 is PRHDT and CDR2 FYEKMQ (reference sequence).

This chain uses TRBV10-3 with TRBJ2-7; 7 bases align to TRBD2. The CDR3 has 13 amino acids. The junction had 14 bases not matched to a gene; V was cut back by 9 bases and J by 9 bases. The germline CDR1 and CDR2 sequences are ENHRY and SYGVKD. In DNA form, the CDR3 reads TGTGCCATTTTCGAGGGAGGGGCCTTGGGGCAGTACTTC. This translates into CAIFEGGALGQYF.

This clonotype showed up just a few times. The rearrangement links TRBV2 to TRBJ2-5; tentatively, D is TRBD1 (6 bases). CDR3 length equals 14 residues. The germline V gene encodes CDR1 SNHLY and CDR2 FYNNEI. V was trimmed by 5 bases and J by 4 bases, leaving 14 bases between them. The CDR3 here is CASSSGQSRETQYF. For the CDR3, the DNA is TGTGCCAGCAGTTCCGGACAGTCGCGAGAGACCCAGTACTTC.

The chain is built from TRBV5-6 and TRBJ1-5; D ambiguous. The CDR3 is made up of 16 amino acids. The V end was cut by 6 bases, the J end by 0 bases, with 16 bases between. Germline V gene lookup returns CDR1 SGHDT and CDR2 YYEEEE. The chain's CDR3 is CASTSRWPNSNQPQHF. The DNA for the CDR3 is TGTGCCAGCACCTCCCGGTGGCCGAATAGCAATCAGCCCCAGCATTTT.

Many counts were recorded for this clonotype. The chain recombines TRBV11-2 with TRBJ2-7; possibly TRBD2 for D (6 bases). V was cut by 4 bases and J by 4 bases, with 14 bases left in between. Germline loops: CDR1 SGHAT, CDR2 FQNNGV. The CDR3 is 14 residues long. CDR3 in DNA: TGTGCCAGCAGCTCCCTCCGGAGGGGATACGAGCAGTACTTC. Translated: CASSSLRRGYEQYF.

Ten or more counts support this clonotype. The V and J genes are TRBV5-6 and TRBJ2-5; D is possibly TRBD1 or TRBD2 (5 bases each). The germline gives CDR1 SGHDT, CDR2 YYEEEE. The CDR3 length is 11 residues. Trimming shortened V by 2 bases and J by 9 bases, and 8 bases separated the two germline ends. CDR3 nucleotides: TGTGCCAGCAGCTTCCGGGGCGCCCAGTACTTC. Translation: CASSFRGAQYF.

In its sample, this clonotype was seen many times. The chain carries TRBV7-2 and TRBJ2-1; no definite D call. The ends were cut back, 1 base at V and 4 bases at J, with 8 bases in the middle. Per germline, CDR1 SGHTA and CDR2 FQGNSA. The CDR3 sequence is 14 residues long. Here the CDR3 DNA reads TGTGCCAGCAGCTTAGAACCGATTTACAATGAGCAGTTCTTC. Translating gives CASSLEPIYNEQFF.

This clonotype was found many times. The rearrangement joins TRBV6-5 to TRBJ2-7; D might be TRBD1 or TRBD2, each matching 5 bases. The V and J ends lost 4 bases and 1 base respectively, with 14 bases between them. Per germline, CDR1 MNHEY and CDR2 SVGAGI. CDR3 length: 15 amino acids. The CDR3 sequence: CASSLGPVRSYEQYF. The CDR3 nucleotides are TGTGCCAGCAGTTTGGGACCGGTTCGATCCTACGAGCAGTACTTC.

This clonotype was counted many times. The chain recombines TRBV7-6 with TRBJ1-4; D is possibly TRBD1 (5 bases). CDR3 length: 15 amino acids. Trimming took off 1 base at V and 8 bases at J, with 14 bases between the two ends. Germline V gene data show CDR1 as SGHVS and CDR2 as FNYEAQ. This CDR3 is CASSLETGDREKLFF. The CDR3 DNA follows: TGTGCCAGCAGCTTAGAAACAGGAGATCGGGAAAAACTGTTTTTT.

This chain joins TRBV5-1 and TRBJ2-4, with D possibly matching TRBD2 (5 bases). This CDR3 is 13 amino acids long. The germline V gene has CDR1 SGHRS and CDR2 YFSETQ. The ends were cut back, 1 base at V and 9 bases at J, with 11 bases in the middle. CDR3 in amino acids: CASSLTLASIQYF. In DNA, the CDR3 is TGCGCCAGCAGCTTGACCCTAGCTAGCATTCAGTACTTC.